This is a list of T cell receptor beta chains from one sample in a study of TIL therapy for anti-PD-1-resistant metastatic lung cancer. Generated by immunoSEQ multiplex PCR, the TCRdb table keeps only in-frame clones and is missing some. The data contain tens of thousands of clones, about 80% of them seen just once; the ten biggest clones take up 4.5% to 5.5%. The specimen was blood, collected at baseline. All receptors derive from a woman between 30 and 79 years old with non-small cell lung cancer. Both conserved end residues are part of each CDR3. Fields, in order: clone size, J gene, V gene, CDR3 protein. A clone size is listed for some rows: how often the clone was seen (once, few, many), or a class if it is expanded.

NA,TRBJ2-7,TRBV13,CASSSGRSGPTYEQYF
NA,TRBJ2-1,TRBV14,CASKRERGVGEQFF
few,TRBJ1-2,TRBV14,CASSQIQGNGYTF
NA,TRBJ2-1,TRBV7-8,CASSGLEVYNEQFF
few,TRBJ2-7,TRBV11-3,CASSGYYEQYF
few,TRBJ1-6,TRBV9,CASSVGKSPLHF
NA,TRBJ1-3,TRBV28,CASIRKSGNTIYF
NA,TRBJ2-7,TRBV28,CASSLGLAGPSLYEQYF
NA,TRBJ1-2,TRBV19,CASSIPPGGRGYTF
NA,TRBJ1-3,TRBV5-1,CASSFQGESGNTIYF
NA,TRBJ2-7,TRBV20-1,CSAREIYEQYF
NA,TRBJ2-5,TRBV10-2,CASSGTGGETQYF
NA,TRBJ1-3,TRBV6-5,CASSGQIPGNTIYF
NA,TRBJ1-1,TRBV19,CASIDDYHEAFF
NA,TRBJ2-2,TRBV6-6,CASRTGQNTGELFF
NA,TRBJ1-5,TRBV7-8,CASSLVAGANQPQHF
NA,TRBJ2-7,TRBV6-6,CASSYGGGEYEQYF
few,TRBJ1-1,TRBV19,CASRADSTEAFF
once,TRBJ2-1,TRBV11-2,CASSAPTYNEQFF
NA,TRBJ2-2,TRBV5-4,CASSQTLGTENTGELFF
NA,TRBJ2-6,TRBV5-8,CASSLQGANVLTF
few,TRBJ1-2,TRBV11-2,CASSLGGQIYGYTF
NA,TRBJ2-1,TRBV29-1,CSVGRDFYYNEQFF
NA,TRBJ2-2,TRBV1,CTSSPLGGLANTGELFF
NA,TRBJ2-7,TRBV7-2,CASSEPGTGSSYEQYF
NA,TRBJ1-1,TRBV5-1,CASSSGREGRWSTEAFF
NA,TRBJ1-3,TRBV9,CASSPRGEGYGNTIYF
few,TRBJ2-7,TRBV28,CAALRTGDSYEQYF
NA,TRBJ2-1,TRBV2,CASSDGPWTSGERSYNEQFF
NA,TRBJ2-5,TRBV7-6,CASSLVSTTGIETQYF
NA,TRBJ1-2,TRBV20-1,CSARAWGGYTF
NA,TRBJ1-5,TRBV28,CASSLNPGGADQPQHF
NA,TRBJ2-7,TRBV27,CASSRTAPSYEQYF
NA,TRBJ2-5,TRBV7-9,CASSSSGRETQYF
NA,TRBJ2-2,TRBV5-5,CASSPVFGTGTGWPGELFF
NA,TRBJ2-1,TRBV10-1,CASSDTHRLGMNEQFF
NA,TRBJ1-5,TRBV15,CATSRGWSSNQPQHF
few,TRBJ2-7,TRBV10-3,CAISWETYEQYF
once,TRBJ1-1,TRBV4-2,CASSQVAMGPNTEAFF
NA,TRBJ2-7,TRBV5-1,CASSPDVGGDYEQYF
once,TRBJ1-2,TRBV5-4,CASSLEGNYGYTF
NA,TRBJ1-3,TRBV4-1,CASSREAGGAVGNTIYF
NA,TRBJ1-5,TRBV7-9,CASSGRLSEQPQHF
NA,TRBJ2-5,TRBV7-3,CASSLGPGQGETQYF
NA,TRBJ2-4,TRBV6-5,CASRLRGEAKNIQYF
once,TRBJ1-5,TRBV28,CASRWDRGPNQPQHF
NA,TRBJ2-3,TRBV7-9,CASFLEKQDTQYF
NA,TRBJ2-6,TRBV6-5,CASSPARGANVLTF
NA,TRBJ2-7,TRBV7-2,CASSFPDSPYKQYF
NA,TRBJ2-2,TRBV6-6,CASSTTGELFF